The TCR beta chain described here comes from a study of T cells in Graves' hyperthyroidism and ophthalmopathy. Study findings and constraints: Ophthalmopathy was model-predicted a median 6.5 months pre-onset.

A word on this clonotype: The antigen remains undetermined.

This CDR3 comprises 17 residues. Germline loops: CDR1 SNHLY, CDR2 FYNNEI. The V gene lost 2 bases and the J gene lost 1 base, with 15 bases spanning the gap. RNA transcripts gave rise to amplified TCR beta CDR3 regions. Primed by the HTBI set, a first-round RT-PCR was run on the TCR CDR3. Using its own MiXCR run on the multiplex PCR reads, TCRdb lists one record per CDR3 protein. The table lists 550,000 to 700,000 distinct CDR3 sequences, around 46% of them singletons. The gene calls are TRBV2 and TRBJ1-5; D is undetermined. The sequencing sample was made of peripheral blood or thyroid tissue (not recorded which). The origin of this receptor is an adult woman with Graves' disease, either hyperthyroidism or ophthalmopathy (not recorded which). The CDR3 nucleotides are TGTGCCAGCAGTGAAAAGTTCCGCGCAAGCAGCAATCAGCCCCAGCATTTT. Protein: CASSEKFRASSNQPQHF.